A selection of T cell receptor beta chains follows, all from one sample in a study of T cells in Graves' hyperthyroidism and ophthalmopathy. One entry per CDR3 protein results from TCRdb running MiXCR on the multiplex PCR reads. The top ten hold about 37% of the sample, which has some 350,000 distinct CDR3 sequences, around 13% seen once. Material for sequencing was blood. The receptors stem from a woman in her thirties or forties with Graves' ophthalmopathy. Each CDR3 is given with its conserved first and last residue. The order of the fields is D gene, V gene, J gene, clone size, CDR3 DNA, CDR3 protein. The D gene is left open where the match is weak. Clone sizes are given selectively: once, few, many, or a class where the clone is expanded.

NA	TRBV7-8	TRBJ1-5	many	TGTGCCAGCACGACAGTAACCAATCAGCCCCAGCATTTT	CASTTVTNQPQHF
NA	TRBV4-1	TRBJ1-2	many	TGCGCCAGCAGCCAAGATTATGCCAGGGCTAACTATGGCTACACCTTC	CASSQDYARANYGYTF
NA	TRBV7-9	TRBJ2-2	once	TGTGCCAGCAGCTTAACGGGGGGCCTGACGACCGGGGAGCTGTTTTTT	CASSLTGGLTTGELFF
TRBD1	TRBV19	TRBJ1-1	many	TGTGCCAGTAGTAAGGGACAGGCTCACACTGAAGCTTTCTTT	CASSKGQAHTEAFF
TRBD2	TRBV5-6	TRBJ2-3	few	TGTGCCAGCAGCCTGACTAGCGGGAGGGCCACAGATACGCAGTATTTT	CASSLTSGRATDTQYF
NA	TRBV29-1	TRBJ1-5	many	TGCAGCGTTGCGGATTATAGCAATCAGCCCCAGCATTTT	CSVADYSNQPQHF
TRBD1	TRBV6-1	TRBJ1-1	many	TGTGCCAGCAGTGGGTGGACAGGGGGCGTAAGAGCTTTCTTT	CASSGWTGGVRAFF
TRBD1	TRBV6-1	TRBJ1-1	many	TGTGCCAGCGCGACGGGGACAGGGTTGAACACTGAAGCTTTCTTT	CASATGTGLNTEAFF
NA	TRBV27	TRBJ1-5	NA	TGTGCCAGCAGGTGGAGGGGTGCGGATCAGCCCCAGCATTTT	CASRWRGADQPQHF
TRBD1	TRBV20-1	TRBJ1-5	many	TGCAGTGCTAGAGTGGCAGGGGGGCAGCCCCAGCATTTT	CSARVAGGQPQHF
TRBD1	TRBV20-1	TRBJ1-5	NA	TGCAGTGCTGAGGACAGGGAACATCAGCCCCAGCATTTT	CSAEDREHQPQHF
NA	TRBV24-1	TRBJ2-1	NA	TGTGCCACCAGTGATTCCCTCTTGGGGGGCAATGAGCAGTTCTTC	CATSDSLLGGNEQFF
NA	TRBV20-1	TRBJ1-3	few	TGCAGTGCTAGAGGCAGCCTCGGAAACACCATATATTTT	CSARGSLGNTIYF
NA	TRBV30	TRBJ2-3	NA	TGTGCCTGGAGTGCCGGGGGTAGCGGCTCCCTTAGCACAGATACGCAGTATTTT	CAWSAGGSGSLSTDTQYF
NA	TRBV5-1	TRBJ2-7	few	TGCGCCAGCAGCGTCTTCTCCGGGGGCTACGAGCAGTACTTC	CASSVFSGGYEQYF
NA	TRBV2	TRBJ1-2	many	TGTGCCAGCAGTGGTACAGGGATAAAGAACTATGGCTACACCTTC	CASSGTGIKNYGYTF
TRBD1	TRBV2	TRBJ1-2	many	TGTGCCAGCGAAGTTAGCAGGGGGCTAACTGGCTACACCTTC	CASEVSRGLTGYTF
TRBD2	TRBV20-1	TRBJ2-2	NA	TGCAGTGCCACCGGGACTAGCGGCACCGGGGAGCTGTTTTTT	CSATGTSGTGELFF
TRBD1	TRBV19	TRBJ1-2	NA	TGTGCCAGTAGTGTACAGGGGAGGGCTAACTATGGCTACACCTTC	CASSVQGRANYGYTF
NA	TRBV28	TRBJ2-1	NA	TGTGCCAGCAGTTCCCCCCAGGGCTCCAGCTCCTACAATGAGCAGTTCTTC	CASSSPQGSSSYNEQFF
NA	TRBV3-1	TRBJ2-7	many	TGTGCCAGCAGCCAAGCCCGGGACTTACCCCTCGAGCAGTACTTC	CASSQARDLPLEQYF
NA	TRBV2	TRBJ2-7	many	TGTGCCAGCAGTCCTCTGGCGTACTACGAGCAGTACTTC	CASSPLAYYEQYF
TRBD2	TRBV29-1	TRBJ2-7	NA	TGCAGCGTTGAGCTAGCGGGGGCCTCCTACGAGCAGTACTTC	CSVELAGASYEQYF
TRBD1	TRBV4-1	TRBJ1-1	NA	TGCGCCAGCAGCCCTCGACAGGGGCCCCTCGCCAACACTGAAGCTTTCTTT	CASSPRQGPLANTEAFF
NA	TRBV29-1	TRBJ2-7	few	TGCAGCGTCGAACAGGGTCCCTACGAGCAGTACTTC	CSVEQGPYEQYF
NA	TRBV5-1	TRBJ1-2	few	TGCGCCAGCAGCCCTCTGGGGTTTGGGGGCTACACCTTC	CASSPLGFGGYTF
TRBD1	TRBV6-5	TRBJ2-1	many	TGTGCCAGCAGTTACTCGACCGGCCAGGGGGCTCGAAATGAGCAGTTCTTC	CASSYSTGQGARNEQFF
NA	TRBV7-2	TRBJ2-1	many	TGTGCCAGCAGCTCCAGGTCGACTGAGCAGTTCTTC	CASSSRSTEQFF
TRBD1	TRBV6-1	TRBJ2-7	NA	TGTGCCAGCGCGAGACAGGGGGCGTTTGGCTACGAGCAGTACTTC	CASARQGAFGYEQYF
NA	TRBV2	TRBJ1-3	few	TGTGTCAGCAGATTTGACAGCACCTCTGGAAACACCATATATTTT	CVSRFDSTSGNTIYF